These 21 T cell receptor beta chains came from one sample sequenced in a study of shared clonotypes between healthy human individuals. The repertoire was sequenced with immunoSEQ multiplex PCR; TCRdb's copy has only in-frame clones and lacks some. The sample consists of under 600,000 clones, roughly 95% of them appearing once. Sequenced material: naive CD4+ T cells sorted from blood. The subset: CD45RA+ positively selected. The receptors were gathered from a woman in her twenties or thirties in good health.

DNA for the CDR3: TGTGCCAGCAGTTCCCCTAGTAGCTCCTACAATGAGCAGTTCTTC. Its protein is CASSSPSSSYNEQFF. V gene TRBV27 combines with J gene TRBJ2-1; D is undetermined. The V and J ends lost 4 bases and 0 bases respectively, with 10 bases between them. CDR3 size: 15 residues. Germline assignment: CDR1 MNHEY and CDR2 SMNVEV (reference sequence).

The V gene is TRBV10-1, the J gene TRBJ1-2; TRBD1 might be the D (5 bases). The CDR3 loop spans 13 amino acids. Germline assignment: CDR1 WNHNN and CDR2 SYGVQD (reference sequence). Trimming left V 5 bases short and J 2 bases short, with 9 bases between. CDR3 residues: CASSRDRNYGYTF. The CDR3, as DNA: TGCGCCAGCAGTCGAGACAGAAACTATGGCTACACCTTC.

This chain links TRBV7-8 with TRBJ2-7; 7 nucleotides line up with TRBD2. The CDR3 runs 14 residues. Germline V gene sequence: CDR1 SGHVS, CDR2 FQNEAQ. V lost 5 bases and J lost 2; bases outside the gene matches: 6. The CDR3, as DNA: TGTGCCAGCAGCAGACTAGCACAGACCTACGAGCAGTACTTC. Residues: CASSRLAQTYEQYF.

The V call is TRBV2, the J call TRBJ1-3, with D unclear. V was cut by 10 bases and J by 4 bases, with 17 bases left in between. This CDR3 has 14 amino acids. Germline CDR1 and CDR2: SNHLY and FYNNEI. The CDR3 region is CATSRLGRGNTIYF. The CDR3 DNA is TGTGCCACCTCCCGCTTAGGGCGCGGAAACACCATATATTTT. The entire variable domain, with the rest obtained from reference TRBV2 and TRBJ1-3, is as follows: EPEVTQTPSHQVTQMGQEVILRCVPISNHLYFYWYRQILGQKVEFLVSFYNNEISEKSEIFDDQFSVERPDGSNFTLKIRSTKLEDSAMYFCATSRLGRGNTIYFGEGSWLTVV.

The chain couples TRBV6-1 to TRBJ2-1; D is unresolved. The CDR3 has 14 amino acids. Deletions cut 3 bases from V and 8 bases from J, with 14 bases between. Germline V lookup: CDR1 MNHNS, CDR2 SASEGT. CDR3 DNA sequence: TGTGCCAGCAGTGATTGGGCAGTACGATATGAGCAGTTCTTC. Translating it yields CASSDWAVRYEQFF.

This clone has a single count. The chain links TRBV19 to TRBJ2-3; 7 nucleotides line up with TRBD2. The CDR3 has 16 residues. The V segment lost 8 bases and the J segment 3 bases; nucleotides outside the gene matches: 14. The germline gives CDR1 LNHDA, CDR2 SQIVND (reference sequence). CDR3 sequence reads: CASVPAGHRRTDTQYF. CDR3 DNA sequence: TGTGCCAGTGTGCCAGCGGGGCATAGGAGGACAGATACGCAGTATTTT.

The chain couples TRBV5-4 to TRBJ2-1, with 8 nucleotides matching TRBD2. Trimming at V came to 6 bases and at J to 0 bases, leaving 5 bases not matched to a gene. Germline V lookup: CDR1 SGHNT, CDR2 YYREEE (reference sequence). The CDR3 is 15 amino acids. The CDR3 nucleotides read TGTGCCAGCACCCCGGGACTAGTCTCCTACAATGAGCAGTTCTTC. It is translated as CASTPGLVSYNEQFF.

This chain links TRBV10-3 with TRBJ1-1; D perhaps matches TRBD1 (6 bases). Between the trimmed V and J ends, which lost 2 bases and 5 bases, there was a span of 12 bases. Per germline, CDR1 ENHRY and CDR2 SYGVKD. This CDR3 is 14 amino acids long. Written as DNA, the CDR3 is TGTGCCATCAGTGAGGCAGGGGATGAAACTGAAGCTTTCTTT. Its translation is CAISEAGDETEAFF.

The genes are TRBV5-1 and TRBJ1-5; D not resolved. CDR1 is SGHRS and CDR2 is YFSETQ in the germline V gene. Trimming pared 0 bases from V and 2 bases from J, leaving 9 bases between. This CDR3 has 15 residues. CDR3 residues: CASSLVNGGNQPQHF. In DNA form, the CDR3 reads TGCGCCAGCAGCTTGGTTAATGGGGGCAATCAGCCCCAGCATTTT. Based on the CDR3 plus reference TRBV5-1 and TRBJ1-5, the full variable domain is KAGVTQTPRYLIKTRGQQVTLSCSPISGHRSVSWYQQTPGQGLQFLFEYFSETQRNKGNFPGRFSGRQFSNSRSEMNVSTLELGDSALYLCASSLVNGGNQPQHFGDGTRLSIL.

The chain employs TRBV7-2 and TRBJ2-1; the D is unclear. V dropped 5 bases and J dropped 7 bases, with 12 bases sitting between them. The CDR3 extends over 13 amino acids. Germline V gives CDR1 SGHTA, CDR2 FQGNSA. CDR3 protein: CASSPGPINEQFF. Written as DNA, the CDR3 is TGTGCCAGCAGCCCGGGCCCTATAAATGAGCAGTTCTTC.

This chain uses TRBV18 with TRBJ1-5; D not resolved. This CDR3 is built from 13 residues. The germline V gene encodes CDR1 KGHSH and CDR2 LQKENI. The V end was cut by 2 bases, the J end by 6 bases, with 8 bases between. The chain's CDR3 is CASSPGDRQPQHF. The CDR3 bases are TGTGCCAGCTCACCAGGGGATCGTCAGCCCCAGCATTTT.

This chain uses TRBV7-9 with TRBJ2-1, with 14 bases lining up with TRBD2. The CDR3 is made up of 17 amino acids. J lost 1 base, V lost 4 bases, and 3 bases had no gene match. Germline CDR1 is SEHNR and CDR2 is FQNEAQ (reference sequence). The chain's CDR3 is CASSSRTSGRSYNEQFF. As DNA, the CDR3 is TGTGCCAGCAGCTCCCGGACTAGCGGGAGGTCCTACAATGAGCAGTTCTTC.

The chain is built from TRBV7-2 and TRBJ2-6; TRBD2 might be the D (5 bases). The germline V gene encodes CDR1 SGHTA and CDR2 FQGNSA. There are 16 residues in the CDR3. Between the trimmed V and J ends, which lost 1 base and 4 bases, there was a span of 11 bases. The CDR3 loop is CASSLVSGSGANVLTF. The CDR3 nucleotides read TGTGCCAGCAGCTTAGTTTCGGGATCAGGGGCCAACGTCCTGACTTTC. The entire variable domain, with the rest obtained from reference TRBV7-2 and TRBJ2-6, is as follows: GAGVSQSPSNKVTEKGKDVELRCDPISGHTALYWYRQSLGQGLEFLIYFQGNSAPDKSGLPSDRFSAERTGGSVSTLTIQRTQQEDSAVYLCASSLVSGSGANVLTFGAGSRLTVL.

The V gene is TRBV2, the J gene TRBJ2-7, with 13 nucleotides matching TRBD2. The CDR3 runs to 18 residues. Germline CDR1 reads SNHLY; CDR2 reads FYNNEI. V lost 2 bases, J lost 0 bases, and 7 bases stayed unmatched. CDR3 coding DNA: TGTGCCAGCAGTGAACGGGGACTAGCGGGGCAGATCTCCTACGAGCAGTACTTC. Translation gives CASSERGLAGQISYEQYF.

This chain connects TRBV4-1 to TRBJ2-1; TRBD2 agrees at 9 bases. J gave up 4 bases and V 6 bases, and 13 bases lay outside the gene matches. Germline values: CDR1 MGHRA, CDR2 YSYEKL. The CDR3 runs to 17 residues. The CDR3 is CASRPRIRTSEYNEQFF. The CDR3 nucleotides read TGCGCCAGCAGACCAAGAATTCGGACTAGCGAGTACAATGAGCAGTTCTTC.

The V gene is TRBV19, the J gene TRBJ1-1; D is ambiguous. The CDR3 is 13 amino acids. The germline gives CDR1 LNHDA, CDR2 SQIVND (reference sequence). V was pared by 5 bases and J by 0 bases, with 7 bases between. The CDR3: CASSPVMNTEAFF. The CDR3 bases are TGTGCCAGTAGTCCAGTAATGAACACTGAAGCTTTCTTT.

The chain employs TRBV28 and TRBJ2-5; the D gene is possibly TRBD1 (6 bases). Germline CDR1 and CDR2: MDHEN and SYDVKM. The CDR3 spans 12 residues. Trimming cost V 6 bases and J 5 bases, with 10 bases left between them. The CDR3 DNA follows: TGTGCCAGCAGAGTGAGGGGGGAGACCCAGTACTTC. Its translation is CASRVRGETQYF.

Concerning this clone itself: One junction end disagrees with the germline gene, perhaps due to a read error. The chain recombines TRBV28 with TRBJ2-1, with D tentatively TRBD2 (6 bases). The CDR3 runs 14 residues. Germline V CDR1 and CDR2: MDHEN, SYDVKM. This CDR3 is CASSSAGPYDEQFF. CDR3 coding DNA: TGTGCCAGCAGTTCTGCGGGGCCCTACGATGAGCAGTTCTTC.

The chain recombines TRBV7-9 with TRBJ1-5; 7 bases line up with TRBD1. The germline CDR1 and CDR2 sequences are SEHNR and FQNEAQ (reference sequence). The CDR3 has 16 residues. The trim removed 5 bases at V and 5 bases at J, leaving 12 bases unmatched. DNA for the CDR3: TGTGCCAGCAGCCGATCGAAGGGGGCTAGGGATCAGCCCCAGCATTTT. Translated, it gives CASSRSKGARDQPQHF.

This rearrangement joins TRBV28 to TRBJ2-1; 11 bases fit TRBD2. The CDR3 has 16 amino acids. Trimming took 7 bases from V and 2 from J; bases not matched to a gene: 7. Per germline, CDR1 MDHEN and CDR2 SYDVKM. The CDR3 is CASNIAGLAAYNEQFF. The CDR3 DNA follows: TGTGCCAGCAACATTGCGGGACTAGCGGCCTACAATGAGCAGTTCTTC.

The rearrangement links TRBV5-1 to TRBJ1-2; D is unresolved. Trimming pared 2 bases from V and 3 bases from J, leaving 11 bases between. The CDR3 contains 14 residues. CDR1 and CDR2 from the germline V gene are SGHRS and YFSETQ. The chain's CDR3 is CASSFSGADYGYTF. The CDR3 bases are TGCGCCAGCAGCTTCTCAGGAGCCGACTATGGCTACACCTTC.